These 25 T cell receptor beta chains came from one sample sequenced in a study of blood T cell repertoires in COVID-19. Assay: immunoSEQ multiplex PCR; the TCRdb copy retains only in-frame clones and omits some. The sample comprises some 140,000 clones, more than 75% of which are singletons, and around 13% rests with the top ten. Sequences were obtained from peripheral blood. The receptors stem from a man at least 80 years old with acute or convalescent COVID-19.

The rearrangement links TRBV6-2 or TRBV6-3 to TRBJ1-5, with 10 bases fitting TRBD1. The CDR3 is 14 amino acids. The germline CDR1 and CDR2 sequences are MNHEY and SVGEGT. The junction had 0 bases not matched to a gene; V was cut back by 5 bases and J by 2 bases. DNA for the CDR3: TGTGCCAGCAGTGGGACAGGGGGCAATCAGCCCCAGCATTTT. Amino acids: CASSGTGGNQPQHF.

V usage is TRBV7-9 and J usage is TRBJ2-3; tentatively, D is TRBD1 (6 bases). The CDR3 length is 13 residues. V dropped 6 bases and J dropped 5 bases, with 12 bases sitting between them. Germline-derived CDR1 and CDR2 are SEHNR and FQNEAQ (reference sequence). CDR3 DNA sequence: TGTGCCAGCAGGCAACAGGGCCTAGATACGCAGTATTTT. Translating gives CASRQQGLDTQYF.

This clone showed up many times. The gene calls are TRBV2 and TRBJ2-1; 13 nucleotides match TRBD2. Unmatched junction bases numbered 3, after V lost 6 bases and J lost 7 bases. The CDR3 runs to 14 residues. Germline V CDR1 and CDR2: SNHLY, FYNNEI. CDR3 amino acids: CASSSGLAGNEQFF. In DNA form, the CDR3 reads TGTGCCAGCAGCTCGGGACTAGCGGGGAATGAGCAGTTCTTC.

This clone appeared a few times. The chain's CDR3 is CASSQESRGSGNTIYF. Here the CDR3 DNA reads TGTGCCAGCAGCCAAGAATCCAGGGGATCTGGAAACACCATATATTTT. The chain employs TRBV3-1 (or the pseudogene TRBV3-2) and TRBJ1-3, with D perhaps matching TRBD1 (6 bases). The CDR3 covers 16 residues. Trimming cost V 0 bases and J 1 base, with 10 bases left between them. Germline V lookup: CDR1 LGHDT, CDR2 YNNKEL (reference sequence).

The chain couples TRBV24-1 to TRBJ2-3; 11 nucleotides match TRBD2. From germline, CDR1 is KGHDR and CDR2 SFDVKD. This CDR3 contains 18 residues. V lost 3 bases, J lost 5 bases, and 12 bases stayed unmatched. CDR3 protein: CATSDLRLAGGDQDTQYF. The CDR3 nucleotides read TGTGCCACCAGTGATCTTCGCCTAGCGGGGGGCGATCAAGATACGCAGTATTTT.

The chain combines TRBV12-5 with TRBJ2-5; D gene ambiguous. Germline V gene lookup returns CDR1 LGHNT and CDR2 FRNRAP. The CDR3 spans 15 residues. Trimming stripped 6 bases from V and 1 base from J, with 15 bases between. The CDR3 loop reads CASGLDNTAQETQYF. CDR3 coding DNA: TGTGCTAGTGGCCTCGACAATACGGCCCAAGAGACCCAGTACTTC.

J is TRBJ1-4 and V is TRBV9; 7 bases are shared with TRBD1. CDR1 and CDR2 (germline): SGDLS, YYNGEE. The CDR3 runs to 14 residues. V shed 3 bases and J 8 bases; nucleotides not matched to a gene: 7. The CDR3 DNA is TGTGCCAGCAGCGCAACAGGGGAAGACGAAAAACTGTTTTTT. Protein sequence: CASSATGEDEKLFF.

The chain combines TRBV4-2 with TRBJ1-5, with D hard to call. CDR1 LGHNA and CDR2 YNFKEQ come from the germline V gene. V lost 1 base and J 6 bases, leaving 13 bases between the germline ends. The length of the CDR3 is 15 residues. For the CDR3, the DNA is TGTGCCAGCAGCCAAGTCCGAGGGTATTTTCAGCCCCAGCATTTT. Residues: CASSQVRGYFQPQHF.

The rearrangement uses TRBV28 and TRBJ2-3, with D maybe TRBD1 (5 bases). Germline V gene lookup returns CDR1 MDHEN and CDR2 SYDVKM. This CDR3 spans 16 amino acids. The V end was cut by 5 bases, the J end by 2 bases, with 17 bases between. This chain's CDR3 is CASSIPGFWATDTQYF. The CDR3 DNA reads TGTGCCAGCAGTATCCCAGGGTTTTGGGCCACAGATACGCAGTATTTT.

The chain couples TRBV23-1 to TRBJ2-1; a weak D match, TRBD1 (6 bases). TRBV23-1 is an ORF, with its function uncertain. CDR3 length: 20 amino acids. Trimming left V 3 bases short and J 6 bases short, with 30 bases between. The CDR3 sequence is CASSQLTLIPGHGLSNEQFF. The CDR3 nucleotides are TGCGCCAGCAGTCAGCTTACACTGATACCGGGACACGGTTTATCCAATGAGCAGTTCTTC.

The rearrangement links TRBV10-3 to TRBJ2-7; the D gene is possibly TRBD2 (5 bases). CDR3 size: 14 residues. Between the trimmed V and J ends, which lost 3 bases and 10 bases, there was a span of 19 bases. Germline assignment: CDR1 ENHRY and CDR2 SYGVKD. Written as DNA, the CDR3 is TGTGCCATCAGTGAAGTTGGAGGTGGCGGTCTTCAGTACTTC. Translation: CAISEVGGGGLQYF.

The J gene is TRBJ2-2, the V gene TRBV2; 7 nucleotides match TRBD1. The V gene's germline CDR1 is SNHLY and CDR2 FYNNEI. V dropped 9 bases and J dropped 8; count of bases not matched to a gene: 9. The CDR3 extends over 13 amino acids. The CDR3, as DNA: TGTGCCAGTCGACAGGGAGAAAGGGGGGAGCTGTTTTTT. Its protein product is CASRQGERGELFF.

As for this clone: Other DNA sequences of this sample code for an identical CDR3. This chain links TRBV9 with TRBJ2-5; 7 bases agree with TRBD1. Germline V gene data show CDR1 as SGDLS and CDR2 as YYNGEE. The V and J ends lost 8 bases and 1 base, in that order; junction bases with no gene match: 5. The CDR3 is 13 residues long. The CDR3 DNA reads TGTGCCAGTAGCCGGGACAGCCAAGAGACCCAGTACTTC. It specifies CASSRDSQETQYF.

This chain joins TRBV5-4 and TRBJ2-2; no clear D gene. The V gene's germline CDR1 is SGHNT and CDR2 YYREEE (reference sequence). The ends were cut back, 4 bases at V and 9 bases at J, with 16 bases in the middle. This CDR3 comprises 14 residues. Here the CDR3 reads CASSRQLGSRELFF. For the CDR3, the DNA is TGTGCCAGCAGCCGGCAGCTAGGTTCCCGGGAGCTGTTTTTT.

This clone has only a few counts. The chain joins TRBV19 to TRBJ1-5; the match to TRBD1 covers 9 bases. Germline values: CDR1 LNHDA, CDR2 SQIVND (reference sequence). The CDR3 is 14 residues long. With V trimmed by 6 bases and J by 6 bases, 6 bases remained unmatched. Here the CDR3 DNA reads TGTGCCAGTAGCCAGGGACAGGGAAGTCAGCCCCAGCATTTT. Residues: CASSQGQGSQPQHF. The entire variable domain, with the rest obtained from reference TRBV19 and TRBJ1-5, is as follows: DGGITQSPKYLFRKEGQNVTLSCEQNLNHDAMYWYRQDPGQGLRLIYYSQIVNDFQKGDIAEGYSVSREKKESFPLTVTSAQKNPTAFYLCASSQGQGSQPQHFGDGTRLSIL.

The gene calls are TRBV20-1 and TRBJ2-3; no clear D. The V end was cut by 6 bases, the J end by 5 bases, with 9 bases between. CDR3 size: 11 residues. Germline V gives CDR1 DFQATT, CDR2 SNEGSKA (reference sequence). CDR3 sequence reads: CSAPPVDTQYF. In DNA, the CDR3 is TGCAGTGCACCACCAGTAGATACGCAGTATTTT.

This clone was detected only a few times. The chain couples TRBV6-2 or TRBV6-3 to TRBJ1-5; a possible D gene is TRBD1 (6 bases). The CDR3 extends over 15 amino acids. Trimming left V 2 bases short and J 2 bases short, with 10 bases between. Germline loops: CDR1 MNHEY, CDR2 SVGEGT. The CDR3 nucleotides read TGTGCCAGCAGTTACCTCTCAGGGGGCAATCAGCCCCAGCATTTT. It encodes CASSYLSGGNQPQHF.

J is TRBJ1-3 and V is TRBV11-2; no firm D call. Germline V CDR1 and CDR2: SGHAT, FQNNGV. This CDR3 contains 16 residues. Trimming left V 3 bases short and J 4 bases short, with 16 bases between. The CDR3 region has the DNA TGTGCCAGCAGCTTGGAGGGTAACACTCACGGAAACACCATATATTTT. Protein: CASSLEGNTHGNTIYF.

The chain couples TRBV11-2 to TRBJ1-2; unclear D gene. Germline V CDR1 and CDR2: SGHAT, FQNNGV. V shed 4 bases and J shed 4 bases, with 16 bases lying between them. The length of the CDR3 is 15 residues. The DNA of the CDR3 is TGTGCCAGCAGCTCGACGACGGGGAGTATCTATGGCTACACCTTC. Translating gives CASSSTTGSIYGYTF. Combining the CDR3 with reference TRBV11-2 and TRBJ1-2 gives the whole variable domain EAGVAQSPRYKIIEKRQSVAFWCNPISGHATLYWYQQILGQGPKLLIQFQNNGVVDDSQLPKDRFSAERLKGVDSTLKIQPAKLEDSAVYLCASSSTTGSIYGYTFGSGTRLTVV.

This rearrangement joins TRBV7-6 to TRBJ2-3, with a possible D match to TRBD1 (6 bases). This CDR3 is 15 amino acids long. Trimming pared 2 bases from V and 4 bases from J, leaving 13 bases between. Germline CDR1 SGHVS, CDR2 FNYEAQ. CDR3 sequence: CASSLSGARADTQYF. Here the CDR3 DNA reads TGTGCCAGCAGCTTATCAGGGGCTAGGGCAGATACGCAGTATTTT.

This clone was seen only once. The chain links TRBV12-3 or TRBV12-4 to TRBJ2-7; a possible D gene is TRBD1 (5 bases). The CDR3 extends over 13 amino acids. Trimming left V 2 bases short and J 5 bases short, with 10 bases between. The CDR3 protein is CASSLRGRDEQYF. The CDR3 nucleotides read TGTGCCAGCAGTTTAAGGGGTCGCGACGAGCAGTACTTC.

This chain links TRBV6-5 with TRBJ2-3, with 7 positions matching TRBD1. The CDR3 spans 14 residues. Trimming cost V 2 bases and J 3 bases; bases outside gene matches: 2. Germline values: CDR1 MNHEY, CDR2 SVGAGI. CDR3 loop: CASSYLRGTDTQYF. The CDR3, as DNA: TGTGCCAGCAGTTACCTCAGGGGGACAGATACGCAGTATTTT.

V is TRBV7-2 and J is TRBJ1-4; 10 bases align to TRBD1. The CDR3 extends over 13 amino acids. CDR1 and CDR2 from the germline V gene are SGHTA and FQGNSA. V shed 10 bases and J 5 bases; nucleotides not matched to a gene: 4. DNA for the CDR3: TGTGCCACCCGACAGGGGGCGAATGAAAAACTGTTTTTT. Amino acid sequence: CATRQGANEKLFF.

The genes are TRBV25-1 and TRBJ2-2; TRBD1 is a possible D gene (6 bases). Trimming cost V 4 bases and J 0 bases, with 9 bases left between them. Germline V gives CDR1 MGHDK, CDR2 SYGVNS. CDR3 length: 15 residues. The CDR3 is CASSGTDPNTGELFF. CDR3 nucleotide sequence: TGTGCCAGCAGTGGGACAGACCCGAACACCGGGGAGCTGTTTTTT.

The V and J genes are TRBV18 and TRBJ1-2; possible D gene TRBD1, 6 bases. Trimming removed 2 bases from V and 2 bases from J, with 12 bases in between. The CDR3 runs 15 residues. Germline CDR1 KGHSH, CDR2 LQKENI. The CDR3, as DNA: TGTGCCAGCTCACCAAGTGTTACAGGGAACTATGGCTACACCTTC. As protein: CASSPSVTGNYGYTF.